Given below is one T cell receptor (beta chain) in context. Its matching antigen is unknown. Assay used: immunoSEQ multiplex PCR; TCRdb lists only in-frame clones, some missing. The sample yields more than 9,000 clones, over 60% seen once. This sample was included in a study of vaccination effects on CD4 cells after COVID-19. The germline V and J ends were trimmed by 6 bases and 2 bases, with 10 bases remaining between them. Germline values: CDR1 MNHEY, CDR2 SMNVEV (reference sequence). The length of the CDR3 is 13 residues. Viral peptide pool expansion of antigen-specific CD4+ T cells preceded sequencing in the ViraFEST assay. Upon completion of about 10 days in culture, CD4+ T cells were isolated. Two doses of BNT162b2 or mRNA-1273 vaccine were administered to participants. Culturing of 1.5 million to 2 million PBMC per well took place with roughly 10 IU/ml IL-2 and 9 to 10 ug/ml peptides.

The V call is TRBV27, the J call TRBJ1-2; no clear D. Sequencing used CD4+ T cells from PBMCs cultured with SARS-CoV-2 spike peptides, obtained after COVID-19 vaccination. The TCR comes from a human donor who received a COVID-19 vaccine. The CDR3 reads CASSPDGNYGYTF. The DNA for the CDR3 is TGTGCCAGCAGCCCGGACGGCAACTATGGCTACACCTTC.